This T cell receptor (beta chain) is drawn from a study of blood T cell repertoires in COVID-19. In the study overall: Italy, Spain and the United States were the sources of the convalescent and acute COVID-19 samples.

The repertoire was sequenced with immunoSEQ multiplex PCR; TCRdb's copy has only in-frame clones and lacks some. The top ten hold less than 6.5% of the sample, which has around 65,000 clones, about 85% seen once. Looked up from germline, CDR1 is SGHNT and CDR2 is YENEEA. V gave up 1 base and J gave up 4 bases; unmatched junction bases: 5. The CDR3 consists of 17 residues. Specimen: peripheral blood. This chain connects TRBV11-3 to TRBJ2-5; 14 nucleotides line up with TRBD2. The receptor's source is a man between 65 and 85 years old with acute or convalescent COVID-19. CDR3 coding DNA: TGTGCCAGCAGCTTAGCAGGGACTAGCGGGGGACTAGAGACCCAGTACTTC. This codes for CASSLAGTSGGLETQYF. The variable domain in full, completed from reference TRBV11-3 and TRBJ2-5, reads EAGVVQSPRYKIIEKKQPVAFWCNPISGHNTLYWYLQNLGQGPELLIRYENEEAVDDSQLPKDRFSAERLKGVDSTLKIQPAELGDSAVYLCASSLAGTSGGLETQYFGPGTRLLVL.